This T cell receptor (beta chain) was captured in a study of Graves' ophthalmopathy and Graves' hyperthyroidism. Regarding the study as a whole: Among expanded thyroid clonotypes above 0.001 frequency, most also occurred in blood. Cross-validated, the 13-signature model showed 87.88%/81.08% sensitivity/specificity, and 80%/75% in the test set.

The authors enrolled newly diagnosed hyperthyroidism patients aged 18 to 65 with under 2 months' duration. Clinical symptoms, serum thyroxine, TRAb, thyroid ultrasound and orbital computed tomography formed the basis of diagnosis. TCR beta CDR3 regions were amplified from RNA transcripts. First-round RT-PCR employed HTBI primers, with a second-round multiplex PCR after it. TCRdb independently ran MiXCR on the multiplex PCR reads; one entry per CDR3 protein. The table has over a million distinct CDR3 sequences, about 40% seen once; the top ten hold around 10%. Per the germline V gene, CDR1 is WSHSY and CDR2 is SAAADI. V was cut by 3 bases and J by 8 bases, with 13 bases left in between. The CDR3 extends over 14 amino acids. This clonotype showed up many times. What it binds is not known.

Source material: peripheral blood or thyroid tissue (not recorded which). V and J are TRBV10-2 and TRBJ1-4, with a tentative D call TRBD1 (5 bases). This clonotype originated in an adult man with Graves' hyperthyroidism. The CDR3 bases are TGCGCCAGCAGTGACATGGGGGAGGTCGAAAAACTGTTTTTT. Amino acids: CASSDMGEVEKLFF.